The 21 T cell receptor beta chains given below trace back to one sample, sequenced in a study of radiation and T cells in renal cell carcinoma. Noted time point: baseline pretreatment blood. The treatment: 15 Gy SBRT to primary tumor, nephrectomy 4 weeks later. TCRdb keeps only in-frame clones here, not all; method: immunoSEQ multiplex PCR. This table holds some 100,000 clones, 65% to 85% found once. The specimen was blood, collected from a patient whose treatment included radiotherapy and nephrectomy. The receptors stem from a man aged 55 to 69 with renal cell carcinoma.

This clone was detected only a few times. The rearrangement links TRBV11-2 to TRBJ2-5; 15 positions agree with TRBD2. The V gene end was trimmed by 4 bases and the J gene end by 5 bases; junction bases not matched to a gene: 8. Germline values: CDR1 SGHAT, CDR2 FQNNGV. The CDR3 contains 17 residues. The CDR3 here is CASSSTGTSGRRETQYF. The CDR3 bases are TGTGCCAGCAGCTCTACCGGGACTAGCGGGAGGAGGGAGACCCAGTACTTC.

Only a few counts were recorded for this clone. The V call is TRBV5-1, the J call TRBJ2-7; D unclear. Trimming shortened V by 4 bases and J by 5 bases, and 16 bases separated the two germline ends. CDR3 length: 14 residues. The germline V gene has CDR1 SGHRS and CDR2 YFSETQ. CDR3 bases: TGCGCCAGCAGCCCCAGGTCACGTCCAGACGAGCAGTACTTC. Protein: CASSPRSRPDEQYF.

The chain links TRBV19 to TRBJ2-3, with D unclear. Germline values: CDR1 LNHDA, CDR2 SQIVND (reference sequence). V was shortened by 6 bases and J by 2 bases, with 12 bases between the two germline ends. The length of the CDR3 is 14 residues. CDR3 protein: CASRTYHNTDTQYF. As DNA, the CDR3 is TGTGCCAGTAGGACTTACCACAACACAGATACGCAGTATTTT.

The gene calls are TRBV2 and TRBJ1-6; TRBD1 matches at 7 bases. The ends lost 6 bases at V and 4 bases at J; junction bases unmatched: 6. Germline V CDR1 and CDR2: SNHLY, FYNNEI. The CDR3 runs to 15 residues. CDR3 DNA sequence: TGTGCCAGCAGGACAAGGGACAGTTATAATTCACCCCTCCACTTT. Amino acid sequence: CASRTRDSYNSPLHF. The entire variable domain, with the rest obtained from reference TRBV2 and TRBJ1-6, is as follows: EPEVTQTPSHQVTQMGQEVILRCVPISNHLYFYWYRQILGQKVEFLVSFYNNEISEKSEIFDDQFSVERPDGSNFTLKIRSTKLEDSAMYFCASRTRDSYNSPLHFGNGTRLTVT.

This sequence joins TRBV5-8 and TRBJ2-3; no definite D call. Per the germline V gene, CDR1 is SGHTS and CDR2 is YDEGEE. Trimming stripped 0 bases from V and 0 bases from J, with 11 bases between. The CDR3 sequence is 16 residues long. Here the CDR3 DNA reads TGTGCCAGCAGCTTGGCAGGAAGATCTAGCACAGATACGCAGTATTTT. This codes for CASSLAGRSSTDTQYF.

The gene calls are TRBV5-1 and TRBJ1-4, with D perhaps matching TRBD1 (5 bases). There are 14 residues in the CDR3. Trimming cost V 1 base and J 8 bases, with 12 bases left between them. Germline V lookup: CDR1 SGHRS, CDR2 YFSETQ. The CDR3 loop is CASSLRGRGEKLFF. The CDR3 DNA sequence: TGCGCCAGCAGCTTGCGGGGCCGTGGGGAAAAACTGTTTTTT. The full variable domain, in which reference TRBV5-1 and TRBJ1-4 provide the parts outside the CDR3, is KAGVTQTPRYLIKTRGQQVTLSCSPISGHRSVSWYQQTPGQGLQFLFEYFSETQRNKGNFPGRFSGRQFSNSRSEMNVSTLELGDSALYLCASSLRGRGEKLFFGSGTQLSVL.

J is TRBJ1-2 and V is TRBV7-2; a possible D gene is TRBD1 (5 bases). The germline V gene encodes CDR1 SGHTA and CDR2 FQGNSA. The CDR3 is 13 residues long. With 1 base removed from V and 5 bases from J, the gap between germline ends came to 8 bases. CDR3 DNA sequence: TGTGCCAGCAGCTTAGAACCAGGGTATGGCTACACCTTC. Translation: CASSLEPGYGYTF.

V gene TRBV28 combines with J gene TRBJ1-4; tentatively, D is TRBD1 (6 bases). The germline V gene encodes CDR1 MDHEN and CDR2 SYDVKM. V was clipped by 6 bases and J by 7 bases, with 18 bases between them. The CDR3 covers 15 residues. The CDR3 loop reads CASSPVSRGGEKLFF. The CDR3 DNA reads TGTGCCAGCAGCCCCGTGTCCCGAGGGGGTGAAAAACTGTTTTTT.

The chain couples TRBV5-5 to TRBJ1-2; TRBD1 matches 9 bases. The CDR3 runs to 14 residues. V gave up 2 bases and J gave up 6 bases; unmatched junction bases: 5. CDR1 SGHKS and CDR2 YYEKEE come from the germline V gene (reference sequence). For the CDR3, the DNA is TGTGCCAGCAGCTTCCTGGACAGGGGAGATGGCTACACCTTC. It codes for CASSFLDRGDGYTF.

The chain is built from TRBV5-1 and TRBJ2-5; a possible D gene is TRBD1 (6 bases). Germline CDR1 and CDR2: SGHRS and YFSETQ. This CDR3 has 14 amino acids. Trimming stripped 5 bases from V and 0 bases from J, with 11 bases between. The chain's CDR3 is CASSSGVYQETQYF. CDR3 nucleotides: TGCGCCAGCAGTTCAGGGGTGTACCAAGAGACCCAGTACTTC.

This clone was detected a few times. The CDR3 here is CASSAPSLAGGYSGANVLTF. In DNA form, the CDR3 reads TGTGCCAGCAGCGCACCCAGTCTAGCGGGAGGGTACTCTGGGGCCAACGTCCTGACTTTC. This chain links TRBV9 with TRBJ2-6; 12 bases are a match to TRBD2. This CDR3 has 20 residues. V dropped 3 bases and J dropped 0; count of bases not matched to a gene: 10. CDR1 SGDLS and CDR2 YYNGEE come from the germline V gene. The whole variable domain, remainder taken from reference TRBV9 and TRBJ2-6, is DSGVTQTPKHLITATGQRVTLRCSPRSGDLSVYWYQQSLDQGLQFLIQYYNGEERAKGNILERFSAQQFPDLHSELNLSSLELGDSALYFCASSAPSLAGGYSGANVLTFGAGSRLTVL.

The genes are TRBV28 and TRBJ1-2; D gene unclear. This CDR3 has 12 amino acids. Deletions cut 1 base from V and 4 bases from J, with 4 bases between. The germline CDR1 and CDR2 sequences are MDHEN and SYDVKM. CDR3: CASSLSVYGYTF. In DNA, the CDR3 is TGTGCCAGCAGTTTATCGGTCTATGGCTACACCTTC.

CDR3 sequence: CASSLFAGGPNEQFF. CDR3 bases: TGTGCCAGCAGCTTATTTGCGGGAGGGCCCAATGAGCAGTTCTTC. The gene calls are TRBV7-7 and TRBJ2-1, with 9 nucleotides matching TRBD2. This CDR3 is built from 15 residues. Germline V gene lookup returns CDR1 SSHAT and CDR2 FNYEAQ (reference sequence). Trimming took 2 bases from V and 6 from J; bases not matched to a gene: 5.

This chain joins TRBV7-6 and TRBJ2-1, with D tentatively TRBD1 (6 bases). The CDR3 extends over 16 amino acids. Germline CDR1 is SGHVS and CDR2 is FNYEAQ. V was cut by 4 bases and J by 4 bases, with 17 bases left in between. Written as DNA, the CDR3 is TGTGCCAGCAGCTCGAATACGGGACACCCTTACAATGAGCAGTTCTTC. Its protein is CASSSNTGHPYNEQFF.

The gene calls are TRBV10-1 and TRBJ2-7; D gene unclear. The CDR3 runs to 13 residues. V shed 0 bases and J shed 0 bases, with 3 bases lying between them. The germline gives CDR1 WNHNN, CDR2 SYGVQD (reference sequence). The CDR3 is CASSESSSYEQYF. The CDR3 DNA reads TGCGCCAGCAGTGAGTCGAGCTCCTACGAGCAGTACTTC.

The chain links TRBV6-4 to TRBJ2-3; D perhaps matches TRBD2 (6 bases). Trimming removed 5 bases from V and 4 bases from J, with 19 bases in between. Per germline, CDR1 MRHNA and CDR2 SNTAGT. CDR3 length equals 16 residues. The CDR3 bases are TGTGCCAGCAGTCGAGACCCGGGAGTAGGGGCAGATACGCAGTATTTT. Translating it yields CASSRDPGVGADTQYF.

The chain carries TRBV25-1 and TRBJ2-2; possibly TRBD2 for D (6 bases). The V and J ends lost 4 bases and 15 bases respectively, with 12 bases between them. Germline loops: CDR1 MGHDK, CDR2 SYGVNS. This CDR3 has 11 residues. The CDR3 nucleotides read TGTGCCAGCAGTGGGGGTCGCGGGGTGTTTTTT. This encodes CASSGGRGVFF. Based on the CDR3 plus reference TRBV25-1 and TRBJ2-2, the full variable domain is EADIYQTPRYLVIGTGKKITLECSQTMGHDKMYWYQQDPGMELHLIHYSYGVNSTEKGDLSSESTVSRIRTEHFPLTLESARPSHTSQYLCASSGGRGVFFGEGSRLTVL.

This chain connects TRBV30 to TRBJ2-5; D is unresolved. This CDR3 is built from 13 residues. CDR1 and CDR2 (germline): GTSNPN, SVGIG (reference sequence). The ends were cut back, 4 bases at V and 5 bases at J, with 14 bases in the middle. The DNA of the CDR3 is TGTGCCTGGAAAATGGGCTTGATGGAGACCCAGTACTTC. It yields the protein CAWKMGLMETQYF.

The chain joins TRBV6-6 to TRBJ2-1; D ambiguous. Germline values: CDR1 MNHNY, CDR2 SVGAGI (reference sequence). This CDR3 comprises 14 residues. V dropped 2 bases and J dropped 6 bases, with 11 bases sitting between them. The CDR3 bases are TGTGCCAGCAGTTACCTTCGGACGGGCAATGAGCAGTTCTTC. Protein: CASSYLRTGNEQFF.

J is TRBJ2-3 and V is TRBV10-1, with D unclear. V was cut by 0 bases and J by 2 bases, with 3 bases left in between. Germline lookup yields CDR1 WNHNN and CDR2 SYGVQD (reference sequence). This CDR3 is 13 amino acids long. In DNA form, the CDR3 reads TGCGCCAGCAGTGAGTCGGTCACAGATACGCAGTATTTT. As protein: CASSESVTDTQYF.

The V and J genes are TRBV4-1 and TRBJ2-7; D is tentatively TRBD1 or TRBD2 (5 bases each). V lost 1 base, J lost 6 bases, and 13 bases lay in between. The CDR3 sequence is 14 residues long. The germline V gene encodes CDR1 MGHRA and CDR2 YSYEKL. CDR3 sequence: CASSQVGRAGEQYF. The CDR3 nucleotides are TGCGCCAGCAGCCAAGTCGGCAGGGCGGGCGAGCAGTACTTC.